The 27 T cell receptor beta chains presented below share a single source sample, sequenced in a study of T cell responses to AZD1222 COVID-19 vaccine. The repertoire was sequenced with immunoSEQ multiplex PCR; TCRdb's copy has only in-frame clones and lacks some. The data contain approximately 130,000 clones, 93% of them seen just once; the ten biggest clones take up 2.5% to 4%. The sequencing used peripheral blood, collected on day 0 of AZD1222 vaccination. All receptors derive from an adult in good health.

This chain uses TRBV9 with TRBJ2-2; possibly TRBD1 for D (5 bases). V was shortened by 3 bases and J by 4 bases, with 10 bases between the two germline ends. Germline V CDR1 and CDR2: SGDLS, YYNGEE. This CDR3 spans 14 amino acids. CDR3 protein: CASSARTLTGELFF. In DNA form, the CDR3 reads TGTGCCAGCAGCGCTAGGACACTCACCGGGGAGCTGTTTTTT.

V is TRBV18 and J is TRBJ1-4; unclear D gene. V was trimmed by 4 bases and J by 5 bases, leaving 8 bases between them. The CDR3 length is 13 residues. CDR1 and CDR2 from the germline V gene are KGHSH and LQKENI. The CDR3 is CASSRGVNEKLFF. DNA for the CDR3: TGTGCCAGCTCACGCGGGGTCAATGAAAAACTGTTTTTT.

The genes are TRBV9 and TRBJ2-5; 12 bases are a match to TRBD2. With 4 bases clipped from V and 1 base from J, the junction kept 8 bases outside the gene matches. Germline values: CDR1 SGDLS, CDR2 YYNGEE. This CDR3 spans 17 amino acids. This chain's CDR3 is CASSPGLAGTLQETQYF. The CDR3 DNA sequence: TGTGCCAGCAGCCCCGGACTAGCGGGAACCCTCCAAGAGACCCAGTACTTC.

V gene TRBV6-5 combines with J gene TRBJ2-7; a weak D match, TRBD1 (6 bases). Deletions cut 0 bases from V and 6 bases from J, with 15 bases between. Germline CDR1 is MNHEY and CDR2 is SVGAGI. The CDR3 length is 15 residues. The CDR3 region has the DNA TGTGCCAGCAGTTACTCCTGGGGGCGAGGATCCGAGCAGTACTTC. Encoded protein: CASSYSWGRGSEQYF.

This rearrangement joins TRBV28 to TRBJ2-2; D call uncertain. CDR3 length: 15 amino acids. CDR1 MDHEN and CDR2 SYDVKM come from the germline V gene. Trimming shortened V by 8 bases and J by 6 bases, and 19 bases separated the two germline ends. CDR3 protein: CASFSLGSSAGELFF. DNA of the CDR3: TGTGCCAGCTTCTCGTTGGGATCTTCAGCCGGGGAGCTGTTTTTT.

In its sample, this clone was seen once. A read error may produce the germline difference seen at one junction end. The chain is built from TRBV5-8 and TRBJ1-1; tentative D call: TRBD1 (5 bases). This CDR3 region has 15 residues. Germline values: CDR1 SGHTS, CDR2 YDEGEE. The CDR3 DNA reads TGTGCCAGCAACTTGGGATCGGGGGTGTTCACTGAAGCTTTCTTT. Its protein is CASNLGSGVFTEAFF. Together with reference TRBV5-8 and TRBJ1-1, the CDR3 gives the full variable domain: EAGVTQSPTHLIKTRGQQATLRCSPISGHTSVYWYQQALGLGLQFLLWYDEGEERNRGNFPPRFSGRQFPNYSSELNVNALELEDSALYLCASNLGSGVFTEAFFGQGTRLTVV.

This chain uses TRBV7-8 with TRBJ2-7, with TRBD1 matching 9 bases. Looked up from germline, CDR1 is SGHVS and CDR2 is FQNEAQ. The V gene end was trimmed by 0 bases and the J gene end by 7 bases; junction bases not matched to a gene: 7. The CDR3 length is 15 residues. CDR3 region: CASSLALGQGREQYF. The CDR3 nucleotides read TGTGCCAGCAGCTTAGCGCTAGGACAGGGGAGGGAGCAGTACTTC.

The chain is built from TRBV18 and TRBJ1-2, with D uncertain. The V and J ends lost 5 bases and 5 bases respectively, with 15 bases between them. The germline V gene has CDR1 KGHSH and CDR2 LQKENI. The CDR3 has 14 residues. The CDR3 loop is CASSSLTDSYGYTF. CDR3 sequence (DNA): TGTGCCAGCTCATCTCTGACTGACTCTTATGGCTACACCTTC.

This chain uses TRBV28 with TRBJ2-7; 11 nucleotides agree with TRBD2. CDR1 MDHEN and CDR2 SYDVKM come from the germline V gene. The CDR3 contains 16 residues. V gave up 5 bases and J gave up 4 bases; unmatched junction bases: 10. The DNA for the CDR3 is TGTGCCAGCAGTCTGGATCCAGGGACTAGCGGTTACGAGCAGTACTTC. Translation gives CASSLDPGTSGYEQYF. The variable domain in full, with the rest retrieved from reference TRBV28 and TRBJ2-7, is DVKVTQSSRYLVKRTGEKVFLECVQDMDHENMFWYRQDPGLGLRLIYFSYDVKMKEKGDIPEGYSVSREKKERFSLILESASTNQTSMYLCASSLDPGTSGYEQYFGPGTRLTVT.

V gene TRBV19 combines with J gene TRBJ2-1; D is possibly TRBD2 (6 bases). Germline V gene lookup returns CDR1 LNHDA and CDR2 SQIVND (reference sequence). The V and J ends lost 5 bases and 4 bases respectively, with 12 bases between them. The CDR3 consists of 14 residues. CDR3 region: CASSARERYNEQFF. CDR3 DNA: TGTGCCAGTAGTGCGCGGGAAAGGTACAATGAGCAGTTCTTC.

The count of this clone is one. The CDR3 nucleotides read TGTGCCAGCAGCCCTTCTAGGGGGGCGGGGCAGCCCCAGCATTTT. It yields the protein CASSPSRGAGQPQHF. The chain uses TRBV11-2 and TRBJ1-5, with a weak D call TRBD1 (6 bases). The V gene lost 5 bases and the J gene lost 7 bases, with 18 bases spanning the gap. The CDR3 runs 15 residues. Germline-derived CDR1 and CDR2 are SGHAT and FQNNGV. Full variable domain (missing parts from reference TRBV11-2 and TRBJ1-5): EAGVAQSPRYKIIEKRQSVAFWCNPISGHATLYWYQQILGQGPKLLIQFQNNGVVDDSQLPKDRFSAERLKGVDSTLKIQPAKLEDSAVYLCASSPSRGAGQPQHFGDGTRLSIL.

The V and J genes are TRBV14 and TRBJ2-6; D gene ambiguous. Trimming cost V 0 bases and J 1 base, with 13 bases left between them. From germline, CDR1 is SGHDN and CDR2 FVKESK. There are 18 residues in the CDR3. DNA of the CDR3: TGTGCCAGCAGCCAAGATAACTGGGGTTGGTCTGGGGCCAACGTCCTGACTTTC. Residues: CASSQDNWGWSGANVLTF.

This sequence joins TRBV7-3 and TRBJ1-1; no definite D call. Germline CDR1 SGHTA, CDR2 FQGTGA. Trimming took 0 bases from V and 3 from J, leaving 11 bases between them. This CDR3 contains 15 residues. DNA of the CDR3: TGTGCCAGCAGCTTAACCCCGGGGAAGGACACTGAAGCTTTCTTT. It translates to CASSLTPGKDTEAFF.

The gene calls are TRBV30 and TRBJ1-2; 9 nucleotides align to TRBD1. V gave up 7 bases and J gave up 10 bases; unmatched junction bases: 10. The V gene's germline CDR1 is GTSNPN and CDR2 SVGIG (reference sequence). The CDR3 has 12 residues. The CDR3 DNA is TGTGCCTACCGGGACAGGGAGTTATCCTACACCTTC. Translated: CAYRDRELSYTF. The full variable domain, in which reference TRBV30 and TRBJ1-2 provide the parts outside the CDR3, is SQTIHQWPATLVQPVGSPLSLECTVEGTSNPNLYWYRQAAGRGLQLLFYSVGIGQISSEVPQNLSASRPQDRQFILSSKKLLLSDSGFYLCAYRDRELSYTFGSGTRLTVV.

The chain has TRBV5-5 and TRBJ2-7, with 8 nucleotides matching TRBD1. V was clipped by 5 bases and J by 8 bases; unmatched bases: 15. Germline CDR1 is SGHKS and CDR2 is YYEKEE (reference sequence). This CDR3 is built from 15 residues. The CDR3 protein is CASSVNGQGEDKQYF. The CDR3 coding sequence is TGTGCCAGCAGTGTAAATGGACAGGGTGAGGACAAGCAGTACTTC.

This clone was found a few times. V is TRBV11-2 and J is TRBJ1-1; D possibly corresponds to TRBD1 (6 bases). The germline V gene has CDR1 SGHAT and CDR2 FQNNGV. V was clipped by 5 bases and J by 8 bases, with 18 bases between them. There are 14 residues in the CDR3. DNA for the CDR3: TGTGCCAGCAGCCAACGGACAGACGTCCGGGAAGCTTTCTTT. Its translation is CASSQRTDVREAFF.

The V call is TRBV5-1, the J call TRBJ1-1; D is undetermined. Per the germline V gene, CDR1 is SGHRS and CDR2 is YFSETQ. The V end lost 4 bases, the J end lost 0 bases, and 16 bases lay between the germline ends. The CDR3 has 16 amino acids. In DNA form, the CDR3 reads TGCGCCAGCAGCCTCACGGAGGCGGGGATGAACACTGAAGCTTTCTTT. It specifies CASSLTEAGMNTEAFF.

The CDR3 is CASRSSSYNEQFF. The CDR3 bases are TGTGCCAGCCGTAGTAGCTCCTACAATGAGCAGTTCTTC. The chain is built from TRBV6-5 and TRBJ2-1; no firm D call. The ends were cut back, 8 bases at V and 0 bases at J, with 8 bases in the middle. The length of the CDR3 is 13 residues. Germline CDR1 reads MNHEY; CDR2 reads SVGAGI.

CDR3 bases: TGTGCCAGTAGCCCTGGCGGACTATTCTACGAGCAGTACTTC. This sequence encodes CASSPGGLFYEQYF. V gene TRBV19 combines with J gene TRBJ2-7, with a tentative D call TRBD2 (6 bases). The CDR3 has 14 residues. Between the trimmed V and J ends, which lost 6 bases and 3 bases, there was a span of 15 bases. Looked up from germline, CDR1 is LNHDA and CDR2 is SQIVND (reference sequence).

This chain links TRBV29-1 with TRBJ1-2, with 9 nucleotides matching TRBD1. From germline, CDR1 is SQVTM and CDR2 ANQGSEA. V shed 3 bases, J shed 6 bases, and the junction held 8 bases outside the gene matches. The CDR3 is made up of 14 amino acids. DNA for the CDR3: TGCAGCGTTGATGGGACAGGGTTGGCCCATGGCTACACCTTC. Protein: CSVDGTGLAHGYTF.

J is TRBJ1-5 and V is TRBV18, with 7 nucleotides matching TRBD1. Trimming took 3 bases from V and 3 from J; bases not matched to a gene: 2. This CDR3 is built from 14 residues. The germline V gene has CDR1 KGHSH and CDR2 LQKENI. Here the CDR3 reads CASSPDRANQPQHF. DNA of the CDR3: TGTGCCAGCTCACCCGACAGGGCCAATCAGCCCCAGCATTTT.

The V gene is TRBV6-1, the J gene TRBJ1-5; a weak D match, TRBD1 (5 bases). The CDR3 runs 16 residues. Germline CDR1 MNHNS, CDR2 SASEGT. V dropped 3 bases and J dropped 0 bases, with 12 bases sitting between them. The CDR3 nucleotides are TGTGCCAGCAGTGACTGGGGGGGTTCTAGCAATCAGCCCCAGCATTTT. Amino acid sequence: CASSDWGGSSNQPQHF.

The chain couples TRBV19 to TRBJ2-1, with 7 bases fitting TRBD2. CDR1 and CDR2 (germline): LNHDA, SQIVND (reference sequence). The junction had 6 bases not matched to a gene; V was cut back by 4 bases and J by 0 bases. The CDR3 is 16 residues long. This CDR3 is CASSTPGGPSYNEQFF. The CDR3, as DNA: TGTGCCAGTAGTACCCCGGGGGGACCCTCCTACAATGAGCAGTTCTTC.

The V and J genes are TRBV19 and TRBJ1-2; D is unresolved. CDR3 length: 14 residues. Trimming pared 4 bases from V and 1 base from J, leaving 10 bases between. Germline V gives CDR1 LNHDA, CDR2 SQIVND (reference sequence). The CDR3 bases are TGTGCCAGTAGTAGCGGACTCCGTAACTATGGCTACACCTTC. It is translated as CASSSGLRNYGYTF. Looking up the rest from reference TRBV19 and TRBJ1-2 gives the full variable domain: DGGITQSPKYLFRKEGQNVTLSCEQNLNHDAMYWYRQDPGQGLRLIYYSQIVNDFQKGDIAEGYSVSREKKESFPLTVTSAQKNPTAFYLCASSSGLRNYGYTFGSGTRLTVV.

For this clone: Other DNA variants within this sample encode the same CDR3. V usage is TRBV5-1 and J usage is TRBJ2-7, with TRBD1 matching 10 bases. Germline V lookup: CDR1 SGHRS, CDR2 YFSETQ. V shed 0 bases, J shed 2 bases, and the junction held 2 bases outside the gene matches. The CDR3 spans 15 residues. CDR3 sequence: CASSLGGTGAYEQYF. CDR3 DNA: TGCGCCAGCAGCTTGGGAGGGACAGGGGCCTACGAGCAGTACTTC.

The chain has TRBV28 and TRBJ2-7, with TRBD1 matching 7 bases. Trimming removed 6 bases from V and 4 bases from J; junction bases left unmatched: 3. Germline V CDR1 and CDR2: MDHEN, SYDVKM. The CDR3 sequence is 12 residues long. DNA of the CDR3: TGTGCCAGCAGAACACAGGGGTACGAGCAGTACTTC. It encodes CASRTQGYEQYF.

The chain employs TRBV5-4 and TRBJ1-1; 7 bases are a match to TRBD1. The CDR3 consists of 17 residues. J was trimmed by 3 bases and V by 2 bases; bases with no gene match: 13. Germline V gene data show CDR1 as SGHNT and CDR2 as YYREEE (reference sequence). The CDR3 region has the DNA TGTGCCAGCAGCTTTTTCCGGCCAGGGGGGGGATACACTGAAGCTTTCTTT. The encoded protein is CASSFFRPGGGYTEAFF.